Listed below are T cell receptor beta chains from one sample, sequenced in a study of post-analysis software for immune sequencing data. TCRdb re-called the PCR reads with MiXCR, one entry per CDR3 protein. Of fewer than 550,000 distinct CDR3 sequences listed, around 34% are singletons. Sequences were obtained from blood. These receptors originate from a girl aged 2-17 years with multiple sclerosis. Each CDR3 is given with its conserved first and last residue. Fields, in order: J gene, D gene, V gene, clone size, CDR3 protein, CDR3 DNA. A D gene is named only where the DNA matches it firmly. A clone size is listed for some rows: how often the clone was seen (once, few, many), or a class if it is expanded.

TRBJ2-1	TRBD2	TRBV6-5	.	CASSYSSSGGVGNEQFF	TGTGCCAGCAGTTACTCGTCTAGCGGGGGGGTGGGCAATGAGCAGTTCTTC
TRBJ1-1	.	TRBV29-1	.	CSVEPGETEAFF	TGCAGCGTTGAACCGGGTGAGACTGAAGCTTTCTTT
TRBJ2-3	.	TRBV27	.	CASSVYRLTDTQYF	TGTGCCAGCAGTGTCTACAGGCTCACAGATACGCAGTATTTT
TRBJ2-1	.	TRBV7-8	.	CASTTTGFSSYNEQFF	TGTGCCAGCACCACCACCGGTTTTAGCTCCTACAATGAGCAGTTCTTC
TRBJ1-1	.	TRBV29-1	few	CSGEGNTEAFF	TGCAGCGGGGAGGGGAACACTGAAGCTTTCTTT
TRBJ2-5	TRBD2	TRBV7-2	.	CASSPRGAERRETQYF	TGTGCCAGCAGCCCGCGGGGGGCGGAGAGAAGAGAGACCCAGTACTTC
TRBJ1-2	.	TRBV5-1	.	CASSLDGDQLAYGYTF	TGCGCCAGCAGCTTGGACGGAGACCAGCTAGCCTATGGCTACACCTTC
TRBJ2-1	TRBD2	TRBV15	.	CATSRDLGRGGHNEQFF	TGTGCCACCAGCAGAGATCTGGGCCGCGGGGGGCACAATGAGCAGTTCTTC
TRBJ1-5	TRBD1	TRBV4-1	few	CASSRDSLDQPQHF	TGCGCCAGCAGTCGGGACAGTCTAGATCAGCCCCAGCATTTT
TRBJ2-1	TRBD1	TRBV4-2	.	CASSQGGGDRGTHEQFF	TGTGCCAGCAGCCAAGGGGGAGGGGACAGGGGAACCCATGAGCAGTTCTTC
TRBJ2-2	.	TRBV28	.	CASSTDSTNTGELFF	TGTGCCAGCAGTACCGACAGCACGAACACCGGGGAGCTGTTTTTT
TRBJ2-1	TRBD2	TRBV5-6	once	CASSLGSGGSEQFF	TGTGCCAGCAGCTTGGGTAGCGGGGGATCCGAGCAGTTCTTC
TRBJ2-5	.	TRBV5-1	few	CASSLLGMETQYF	TGCGCCAGCAGCTTATTGGGTATGGAGACCCAGTACTTC
TRBJ2-1	.	TRBV28	.	CASSSISIEDEQFF	TGTGCCAGCAGTTCAATATCTATAGAGGATGAGCAGTTCTTC
TRBJ2-2	.	TRBV5-1	.	CASSLDRGDTGELFF	TGCGCCAGCAGCCTCGACAGAGGAGACACCGGGGAGCTGTTTTTT
TRBJ2-7	.	TRBV20-1	few	CSARVRGYEQYF	TGCAGTGCTAGGGTCAGGGGATACGAGCAGTACTTC
TRBJ2-5	.	TRBV5-1	.	CASSLASRVETQYF	TGCGCCAGCAGCTTGGCCAGCAGGGTGGAGACCCAGTACTTC
TRBJ1-5	TRBD1	TRBV4-1	once	CASSQVPQGWGNQPQHF	TGCGCCAGCAGCCAAGTCCCACAGGGGTGGGGCAATCAGCCCCAGCATTTT